The T cell receptor beta chain under discussion was sequenced for a study of blood T cell repertoires in COVID-19. Study context: Collection of acute and convalescent COVID-19 samples took place in the United States, Italy and Spain. PBMCs, B-cell-depleted T cells, or T cells provided the cDNA or gDNA that made up the material.

TCRdb's table, derived via immunoSEQ multiplex PCR, lists solely in-frame clones and lacks some. The sample has fewer than 400,000 clones; approximately 84% are singletons. CDR1 is LNHDA and CDR2 is SQIVND in the germline V gene (reference sequence). The CDR3 runs 12 residues. V shed 4 bases and J shed 7 bases, with 8 bases lying between them. Participant ages covered about 18 to 100 years across 24 US areas. Which cohort a participant joined came from the clinical history participants gave. The clonotype originates from a man aged 30 to 39 who had recovered from COVID-19. Sequences were obtained from PBMCs or T cells enriched from blood (not recorded which). The rearrangement uses TRBV19 and TRBJ2-1; no definite D call. CDR3 sequence reads: CASSTTGNEQFF. CDR3 DNA: TGTGCCAGTAGTACGACGGGTAATGAGCAGTTCTTC. Complete variable domain (other parts from reference TRBV19 and TRBJ2-1): DGGITQSPKYLFRKEGQNVTLSCEQNLNHDAMYWYRQDPGQGLRLIYYSQIVNDFQKGDIAEGYSVSREKKESFPLTVTSAQKNPTAFYLCASSTTGNEQFFGPGTRLTVL.